The 6 T cell receptor beta chains presented below share a single source sample, sequenced in a study of CXCR3-negative and CXCR3-positive naive CD8 T cells. Study-level findings and limits: CXCR3-expressing naive cells carried TRB CDR3s more hydrophobic than those of CXCR3-negative naive cells.

TRB cDNA was prepared as libraries by UMI-labeled 5' RACE. After re-calling the 5' RACE reads, TCRdb lists one entry per CDR3 protein, DNA absent. This repertoire includes some 140,000 distinct CDR3 sequences. These receptors have no identified antigens. What was sequenced was naive CXCR3+ CD8+ T cells from blood. Subset: CD45RO-CCR7+CD27+CD95- naive CD8+ T cells expressing CXCR3 (TNR3+). These receptors were collected from a human donor in good health. Some clones in this sample may be carry-over from other donors' samples.

The chain employs TRBV29-1 and TRBJ2-3; checking the TCRdb D call of TRBD1 is not possible without DNA. CDR3 size: 15 residues. Germline lookup yields CDR1 SQVTM and CDR2 ANQGSEA. CDR3 region: CSVDPQDRDTDTQYF.

The chain combines TRBV11-2 with TRBJ1-3; TCRdb names TRBD1, which stays unverified in the absence of DNA. Germline values: CDR1 SGHAT, CDR2 FQNNGV. The CDR3 covers 16 residues. The CDR3 sequence: CASSELPDSFGNTIYF.

J is TRBJ1-1 and V is TRBV27. The germline V gene encodes CDR1 MNHEY and CDR2 SMNVEV (reference sequence). There are 15 residues in the CDR3. The CDR3 sequence: CASREGFNSGTEAFF.

The chain couples TRBV29-1 to TRBJ2-7. Germline assignment: CDR1 SQVTM and CDR2 ANQGSEA. This CDR3 contains 14 residues. The CDR3 region is CSVEDLAGRYEQYF.

The V and J genes are TRBV20-1 and TRBJ2-1; TCRdb picks TRBD2, but there is no DNA to check that call. Germline-derived CDR1 and CDR2 are DFQATT and SNEGSKA (reference sequence). This CDR3 contains 12 residues. The CDR3 sequence: CSARDLGWPQFF.

This rearrangement joins TRBV27 to TRBJ2-1; with no DNA, the TCRdb D assignment of TRBD2 cannot be verified. The CDR3 spans 16 residues. In germline, CDR1 is MNHEY, CDR2 SMNVEV (reference sequence). This CDR3 reads CASSLTAGGVYNEQFF.